The clone carrying this TCR beta chain was detected only a few times. Its target is unknown. Compared with germline, one end of the junction differs, possibly owing to a read error. These data are taken from a study of cytomegalovirus exposure and HLA in healthy donors. It was with 60 Vbeta and 13 Jbeta primers that the PCR ran. Sequencing used immunoSEQ multiplex PCR; TCRdb keeps in-frame clones, though not all of them. The sample includes approximately 160,000 clones, under 85% of them seen just once. Study results and caveats: Reported performance of the classifier showed diagnosis of cytomegalovirus status with high specificity and sensitivity. TRBV6-2, TRBV6-3 and some other V segments were unresolvable in 87-base-pair reads.

The CDR3 has 17 residues. CDR1 SGHRS and CDR2 YFSETQ come from the germline V gene. Participants comprised healthy donors of bone marrow. Material for sequencing was PBMCs. The chain employs TRBV5-1 and TRBJ1-2, with 11 bases that match TRBD1. The clonotype originates from a woman younger than 45 in good health and CMV-seronegative. CDR3 nucleotide sequence: TGCGCCAGCAGCGTCGGGACAGGGGGAAGCAGAACCTATGGCTACCCCTTC. Protein sequence: CASSVGTGGSRTYGYPF.